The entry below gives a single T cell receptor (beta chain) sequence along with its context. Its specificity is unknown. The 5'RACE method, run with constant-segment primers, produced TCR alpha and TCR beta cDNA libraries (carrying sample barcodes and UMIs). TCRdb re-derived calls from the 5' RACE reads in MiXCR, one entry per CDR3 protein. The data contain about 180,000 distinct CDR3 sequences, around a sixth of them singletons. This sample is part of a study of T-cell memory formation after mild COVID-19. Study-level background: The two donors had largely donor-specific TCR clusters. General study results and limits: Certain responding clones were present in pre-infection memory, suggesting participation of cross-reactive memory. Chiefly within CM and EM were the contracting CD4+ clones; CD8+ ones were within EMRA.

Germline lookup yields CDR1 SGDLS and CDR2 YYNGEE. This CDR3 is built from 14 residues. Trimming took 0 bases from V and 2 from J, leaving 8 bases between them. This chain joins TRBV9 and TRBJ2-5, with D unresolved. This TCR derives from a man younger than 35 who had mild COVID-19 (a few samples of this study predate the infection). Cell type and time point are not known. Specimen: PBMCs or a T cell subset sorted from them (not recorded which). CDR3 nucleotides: TGTGCCAGCAGCGTAGGAGGCGTTCAAGAGACCCAGTACTTC. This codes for CASSVGGVQETQYF.